The source of this TCR beta chain is a study of blood T cell repertoires in COVID-19. Participants reported their clinical history, and cohort assignment relied on those reports. Trimming shortened V by 0 bases and J by 6 bases, and 24 bases separated the two germline ends. Per germline, CDR1 SGHRS and CDR2 YFSETQ. This CDR3 region has 18 residues. Using immunoSEQ multiplex PCR, the repertoire was profiled, and TCRdb retains in-frame clones only, with some absent. The sample shows approximately 200,000 clones, more than 80% of them seen only once. This sequence joins TRBV5-1 and TRBJ1-1; TRBD1 might be the D (6 bases). Sequencing was performed on PBMCs or T cells enriched from blood (not recorded which). This clonotype was obtained from a man between 60 and 75 years old who had recovered from COVID-19. CDR3 region: CASSLVYSSAAGAPEAFF. DNA for the CDR3: TGCGCCAGCAGCTTGGTTTACTCGTCGGCTGCAGGGGCGCCTGAAGCTTTCTTT.